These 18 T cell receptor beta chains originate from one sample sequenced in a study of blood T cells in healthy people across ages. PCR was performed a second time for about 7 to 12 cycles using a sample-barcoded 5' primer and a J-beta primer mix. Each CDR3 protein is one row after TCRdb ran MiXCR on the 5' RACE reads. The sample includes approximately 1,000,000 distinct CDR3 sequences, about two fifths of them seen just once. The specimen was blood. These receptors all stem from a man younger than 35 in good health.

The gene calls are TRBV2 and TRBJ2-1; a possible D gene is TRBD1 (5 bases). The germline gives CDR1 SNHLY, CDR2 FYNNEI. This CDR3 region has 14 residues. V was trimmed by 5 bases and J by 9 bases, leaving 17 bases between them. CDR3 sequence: CASSLGPRVGEQFF. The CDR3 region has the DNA TGTGCCAGCAGTTTGGGCCCCAGGGTGGGTGAGCAGTTCTTC.

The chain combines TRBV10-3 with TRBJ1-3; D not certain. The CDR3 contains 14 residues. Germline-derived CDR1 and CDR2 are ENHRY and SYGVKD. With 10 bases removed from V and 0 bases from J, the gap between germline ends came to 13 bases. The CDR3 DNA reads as TGTGCCACGGGGTCCTACAGCTCTGGAAACACCATATATTTT. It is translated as CATGSYSSGNTIYF.

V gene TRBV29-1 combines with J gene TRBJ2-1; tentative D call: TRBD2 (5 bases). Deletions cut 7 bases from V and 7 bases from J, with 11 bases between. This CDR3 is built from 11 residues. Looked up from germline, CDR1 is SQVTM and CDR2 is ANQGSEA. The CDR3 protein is CSASWRNEQFF. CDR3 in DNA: TGCAGCGCCTCGTGGAGGAATGAGCAGTTCTTC.

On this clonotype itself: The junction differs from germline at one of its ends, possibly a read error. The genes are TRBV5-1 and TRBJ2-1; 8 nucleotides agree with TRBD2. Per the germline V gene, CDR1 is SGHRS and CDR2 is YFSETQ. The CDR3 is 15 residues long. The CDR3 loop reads CASSFGGESYNGQFF. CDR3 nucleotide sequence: TGCGCCAGCAGCTTCGGGGGGGAGTCCTACAATGGGCAGTTCTTC.

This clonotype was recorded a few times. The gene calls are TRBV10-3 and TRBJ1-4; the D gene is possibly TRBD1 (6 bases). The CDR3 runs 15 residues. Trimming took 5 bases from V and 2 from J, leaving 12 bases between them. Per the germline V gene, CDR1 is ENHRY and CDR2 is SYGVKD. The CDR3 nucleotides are TGTGCCATCAGTACCGGGGGCTCGACTAATGAAAAACTGTTTTTT. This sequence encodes CAISTGGSTNEKLFF.

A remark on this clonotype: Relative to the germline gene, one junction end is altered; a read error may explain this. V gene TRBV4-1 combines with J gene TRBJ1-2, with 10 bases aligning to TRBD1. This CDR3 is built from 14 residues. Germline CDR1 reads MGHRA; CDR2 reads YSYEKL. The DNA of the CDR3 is TGCGCCAGCAGCCCAGACAGGGGGCTCTATGGCCACACCTTC. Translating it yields CASSPDRGLYGHTF.

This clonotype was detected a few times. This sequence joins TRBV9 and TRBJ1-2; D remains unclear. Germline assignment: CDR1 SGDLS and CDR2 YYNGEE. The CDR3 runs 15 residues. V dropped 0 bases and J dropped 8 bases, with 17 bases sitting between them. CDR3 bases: TGTGCCAGCAGCGTAGATTCCTCCCCGCGGAAAGGCTACACCTTC. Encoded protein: CASSVDSSPRKGYTF.

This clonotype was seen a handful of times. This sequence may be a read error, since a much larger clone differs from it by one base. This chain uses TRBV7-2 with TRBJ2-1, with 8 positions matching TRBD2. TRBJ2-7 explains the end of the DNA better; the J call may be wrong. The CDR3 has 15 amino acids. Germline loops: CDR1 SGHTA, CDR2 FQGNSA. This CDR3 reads CASSQGRAGVNEQYF. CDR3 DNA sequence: TGTGCCAGCAGCCAGGGACGAGCGGGGGTCAATGAGCAGTACTTC.

The CDR3 protein is CASSLRPRDYSNQPQHF. In DNA, the CDR3 is TGTGCCAGCAGCCTACGACCCAGAGATTATAGCAATCAGCCCCAGCATTTT. The chain recombines TRBV7-2 with TRBJ1-5; D not resolved. The V end lost 5 bases, the J end lost 0 bases, and 17 bases lay between the germline ends. Germline V gives CDR1 SGHTA, CDR2 FQGNSA. This CDR3 has 17 residues.

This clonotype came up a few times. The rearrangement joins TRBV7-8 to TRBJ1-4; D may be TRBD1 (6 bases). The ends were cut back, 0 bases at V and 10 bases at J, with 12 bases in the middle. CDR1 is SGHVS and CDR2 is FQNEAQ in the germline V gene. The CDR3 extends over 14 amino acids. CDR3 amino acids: CASSLAREGGKLFF. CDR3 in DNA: TGTGCCAGCAGCTTAGCCAGGGAAGGGGGAAAACTGTTTTTT.

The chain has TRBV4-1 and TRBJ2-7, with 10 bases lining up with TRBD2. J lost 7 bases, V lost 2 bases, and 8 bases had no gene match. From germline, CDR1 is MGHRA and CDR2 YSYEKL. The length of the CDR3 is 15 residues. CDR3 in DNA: TGCGCCAGCAGCCAAAGCAGCGGGGGGGCAGTGGAGCAGTACTTC. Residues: CASSQSSGGAVEQYF.

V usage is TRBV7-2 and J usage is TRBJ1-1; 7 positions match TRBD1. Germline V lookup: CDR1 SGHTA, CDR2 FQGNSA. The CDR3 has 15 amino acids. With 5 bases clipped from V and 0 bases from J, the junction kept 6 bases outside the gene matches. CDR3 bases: TGTGCCAGCAGCCTTGGACAGGAGGTGAACACTGAAGCTTTCTTT. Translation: CASSLGQEVNTEAFF.

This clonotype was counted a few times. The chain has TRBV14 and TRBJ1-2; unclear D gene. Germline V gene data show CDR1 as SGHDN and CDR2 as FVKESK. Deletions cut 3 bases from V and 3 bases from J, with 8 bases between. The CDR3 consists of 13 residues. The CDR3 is CASSQDADYGYTF. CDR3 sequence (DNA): TGTGCCAGCAGCCAGGATGCGGACTATGGCTACACCTTC.

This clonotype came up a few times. The CDR3 loop reads CASSLGAEGHEQFF. The CDR3 bases are TGCGCCAGCAGCTTGGGAGCGGAGGGGCATGAGCAGTTCTTC. This rearrangement joins TRBV5-1 to TRBJ2-1; D possibly corresponds to TRBD2 (6 bases). V dropped 0 bases and J dropped 8 bases, with 12 bases sitting between them. The germline gives CDR1 SGHRS, CDR2 YFSETQ. This CDR3 has 14 amino acids.

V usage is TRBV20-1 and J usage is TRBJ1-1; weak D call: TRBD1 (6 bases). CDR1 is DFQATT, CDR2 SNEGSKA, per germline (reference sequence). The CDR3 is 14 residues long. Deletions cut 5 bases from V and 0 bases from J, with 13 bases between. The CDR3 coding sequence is TGCAGTGCTCCAACGACAGGTCTGAACACTGAAGCTTTCTTT. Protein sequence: CSAPTTGLNTEAFF.

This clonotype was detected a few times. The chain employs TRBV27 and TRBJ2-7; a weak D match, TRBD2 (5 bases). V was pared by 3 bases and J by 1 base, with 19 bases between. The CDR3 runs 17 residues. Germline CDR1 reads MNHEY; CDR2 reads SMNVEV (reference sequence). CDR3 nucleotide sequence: TGTGCCAGCAGTTTCCTACCCTCCCAGCGGTCATCCTACGAGCAGTACTTC. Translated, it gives CASSFLPSQRSSYEQYF.

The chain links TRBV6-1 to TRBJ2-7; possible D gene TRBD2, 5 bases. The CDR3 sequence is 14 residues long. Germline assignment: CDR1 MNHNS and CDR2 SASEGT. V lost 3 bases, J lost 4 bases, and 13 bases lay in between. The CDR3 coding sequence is TGTGCCAGCAGTGATGCGGGCGGTCCTTACGAGCAGTACTTC. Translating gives CASSDAGGPYEQYF.

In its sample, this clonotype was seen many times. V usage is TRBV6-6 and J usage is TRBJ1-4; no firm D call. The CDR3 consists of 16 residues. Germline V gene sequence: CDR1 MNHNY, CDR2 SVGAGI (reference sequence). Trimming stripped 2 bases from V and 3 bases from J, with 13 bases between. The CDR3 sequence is CASSYGEPRANEKLFF. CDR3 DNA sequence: TGTGCCAGCAGTTACGGGGAGCCCCGGGCTAATGAAAAACTGTTTTTT.